These 9 T cell receptor beta chains came from one sample sequenced in a study of beta chain features in type 1 diabetes. Reverse transcription of all isolated RNA meant that expressed TCRB transcripts were sequenced. The protocol was immunoSEQ multiplex PCR, while the TCRdb copy is restricted to in-frame clones and leaves out a portion. The sample holds a few hundred thousand clones, more than 9.5% seen once. Specimen: naive CD4+ T cells from blood. The receptors come from a woman aged 25 to 39 in good health.

This clone was seen only a few times. This rearrangement joins TRBV6-5 to TRBJ2-4; D perhaps matches TRBD1 (8 bases). The germline CDR1 and CDR2 sequences are MNHEY and SVGAGI. This CDR3 spans 15 amino acids. V dropped 5 bases and J dropped 6 bases, with 17 bases sitting between them. The CDR3 protein is CASSRDRRGGNIQYF. The CDR3 DNA sequence: TGTGCCAGCAGTCGGGACAGGAGGGGGGGAAACATTCAGTACTTC.

This clone was picked up a small number of times. The chain recombines TRBV7-2 with TRBJ2-7, with D possibly matching TRBD2 (5 bases). The CDR3 covers 15 residues. V lost 5 bases to trimming and J lost 2 bases, with 16 bases between them. Germline values: CDR1 SGHTA, CDR2 FQGNSA. CDR3 in DNA: TGTGCCAGCAGCGTGGAGGCAGTGGTCCCCTACGAGCAGTACTTC. It specifies CASSVEAVVPYEQYF.

This clone was detected a few times. V and J are TRBV4-3 and TRBJ2-3, with 9 bases aligning to TRBD2. The CDR3 loop spans 17 amino acids. The germline V gene has CDR1 LGHNA and CDR2 YSLEER. The J segment lost 3 bases and the V segment lost 1 base, leaving 8 bases of the junction unmatched. CDR3 nucleotides: TGCGCCAGCAGCCAAGCTTCCCTAGCGGGATCTACAGATACGCAGTATTTT. This gives the protein CASSQASLAGSTDTQYF.

This clone was counted between two and nine times. The V call is TRBV10-3, the J call TRBJ2-1, with TRBD2 identical over 12 bases. CDR3 size: 15 residues. In germline, CDR1 is ENHRY, CDR2 SYGVKD. The ends lost 2 bases at V and 4 bases at J; junction bases unmatched: 0. The CDR3 protein is CAISEGTSGYNEQFF. CDR3 bases: TGTGCCATCAGTGAGGGGACTAGCGGGTACAATGAGCAGTTCTTC.

This chain joins TRBV10-3 and TRBJ2-2; tentative D call: TRBD2 (6 bases). The CDR3 runs 16 residues. Trimming took off 0 bases at V and 4 bases at J, with 12 bases between the two ends. The V gene's germline CDR1 is ENHRY and CDR2 SYGVKD. CDR3 DNA sequence: TGTGCCATCAGTGAGTCGGGGGGTTTGAGCACCGGGGAGCTGTTTTTT. Protein sequence: CAISESGGLSTGELFF.

This sequence joins TRBV30 and TRBJ2-3; no reliable D call. Trimming left V 3 bases short and J 6 bases short, with 19 bases between. This CDR3 has 15 residues. Germline CDR1 GTSNPN, CDR2 SVGIG (reference sequence). The CDR3 reads CAWSAPDFVRDTQYF. DNA for the CDR3: TGTGCCTGGAGCGCTCCAGACTTTGTTCGGGATACGCAGTATTTT.

V usage is TRBV6-6 and J usage is TRBJ2-5; possible D gene TRBD1, 5 bases. The germline V and J ends were trimmed by 4 bases and 5 bases, with 14 bases remaining between them. CDR3 length: 14 residues. The germline V gene encodes CDR1 MNHNY and CDR2 SVGAGI (reference sequence). The CDR3 DNA follows: TGTGCCAGCAGTTTCCAGGACACGGTTGAGACCCAGTACTTC. Translation gives CASSFQDTVETQYF.

The chain links TRBV7-2 to TRBJ2-5; tentatively, D is TRBD2 (6 bases). The CDR3 extends over 14 amino acids. The germline gives CDR1 SGHTA, CDR2 FQGNSA. V lost 5 bases, J lost 5 bases, and 15 bases lay in between. CDR3 DNA: TGTGCCAGCAGCCCACCTGGAGGGCGGGAGACCCAGTACTTC. Amino acids: CASSPPGGRETQYF.

The table lists this clone with a few counts. One end of the junction fails to match germline, which may point to a read error. The rearrangement joins TRBV19 to TRBJ2-1; 7 bases fit TRBD2. The length of the CDR3 is 13 residues. Germline-derived CDR1 and CDR2 are LNHDA and SQIVND (reference sequence). The CDR3 is CATNGGRRNEQFF. The CDR3 region has the DNA TGCGCCACTAATGGCGGGAGAAGGAATGAGCAGTTCTTC.